This TCR beta chain was sequenced in a study of cytomegalovirus exposure and HLA in healthy donors. In the PCR, 60 Vbeta and 13 Jbeta primers were used. Only in-frame clones appear in the TCRdb table, and some are missing; sequencing was by immunoSEQ multiplex PCR. This sample has about 120,000 clones; about 80% occur once, and the top ten carry more than 1.4%. Germline lookup yields CDR1 MGHRA and CDR2 YSYEKL. V lost 4 bases and J lost 7; bases outside the gene matches: 10. The CDR3 loop spans 16 amino acids. The chain is built from TRBV4-1 and TRBJ2-1; 10 bases are a match to TRBD2. The TCR sequence derives from a woman aged 18-29 years in good health and CMV-seronegative. Sequencing was done on a sample of PBMCs. This chain's CDR3 is CASSPRVAGGGNEQFF. The CDR3 DNA sequence: TGCGCCAGCAGCCCTCGGGTAGCGGGAGGTGGGAATGAGCAGTTCTTC.